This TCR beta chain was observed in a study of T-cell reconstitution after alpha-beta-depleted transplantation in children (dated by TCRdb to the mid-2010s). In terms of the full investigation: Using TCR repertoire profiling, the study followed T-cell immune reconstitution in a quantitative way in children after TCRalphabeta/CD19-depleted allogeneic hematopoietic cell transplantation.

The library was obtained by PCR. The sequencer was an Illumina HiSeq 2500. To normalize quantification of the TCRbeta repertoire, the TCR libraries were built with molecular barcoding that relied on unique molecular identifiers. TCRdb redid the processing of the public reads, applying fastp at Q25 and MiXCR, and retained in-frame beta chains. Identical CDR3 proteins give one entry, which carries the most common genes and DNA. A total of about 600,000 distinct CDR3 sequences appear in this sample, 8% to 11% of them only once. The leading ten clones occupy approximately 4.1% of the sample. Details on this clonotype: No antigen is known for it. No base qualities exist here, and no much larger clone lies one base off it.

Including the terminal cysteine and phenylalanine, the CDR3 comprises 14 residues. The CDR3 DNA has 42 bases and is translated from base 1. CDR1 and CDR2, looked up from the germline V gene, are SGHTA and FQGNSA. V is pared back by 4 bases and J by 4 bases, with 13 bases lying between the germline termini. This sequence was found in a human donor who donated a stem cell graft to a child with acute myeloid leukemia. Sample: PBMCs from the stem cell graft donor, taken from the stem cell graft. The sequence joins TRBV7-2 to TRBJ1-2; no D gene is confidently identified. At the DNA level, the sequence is TGTGCCAGCAGCTCTCGGGCCGCCGTCTATGGCTACACCTTC. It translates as CASSSRAAVYGYTF.